This is a list of T cell receptor beta chains from one sample in a study of OX40 agonist ivuxolimab in advanced cancers. Assay used: immunoSEQ multiplex PCR; TCRdb lists only in-frame clones, some missing. This sample has approximately 130,000 clones, with about nine tenths found just once. Material: CD4+ or CD8+ T cells sorted from blood, obtained in a trial of the OX40 agonist ivuxolimab. These TCRs come from an adult with an advanced solid tumor such as melanoma, head and neck, liver or kidney cancer. The CDR3 runs from the conserved cysteine through the conserved F or W. A D gene is named only where the DNA matches it firmly. Rows may omit the clone size; those that give it use once, few, many or a size class.

>TRBV19|-|TRBJ2-2|TRBD1
CASTRGTGTMAGELFF
TGTGCCAGCACGAGGGGGACAGGGACAATGGCCGGGGAGCTGTTTTTT
>TRBV7-8|-|TRBJ1-1|-
CASSLAPANTEAFF
TGTGCCAGCAGCTTAGCGCCGGCTAACACTGAAGCTTTCTTT
>TRBV19|-|TRBJ2-1|TRBD2
CASSSSAGSFVNEQFF
TGTGCCAGTAGTTCCTCAGCGGGAAGTTTTGTCAATGAGCAGTTCTTC
>TRBV7-3|-|TRBJ1-1|-
CASSNNLNTEAFF
TGTGCCAGCAGCAACAACTTGAACACTGAAGCTTTCTTT
>TRBV18|-|TRBJ1-1|-
CASSRTQGRDTEAFF
TGTGCCAGCTCACGGACCCAGGGGAGAGACACTGAAGCTTTCTTT
>TRBV28|-|TRBJ2-5|TRBD2
CASSPSLAGVETQYF
TGTGCCAGCAGTCCCTCCCTAGCGGGAGTGGAGACCCAGTACTTC
>TRBV28|-|TRBJ2-1|TRBD2
CASSSASGSLTEQFF
TGTGCCAGCAGTTCTGCTAGCGGGAGTCTGACTGAGCAGTTCTTC
>TRBV10-1|-|TRBJ2-3|-
CASSPGSNTQYF
TGCGCCAGCAGTCCAGGGTCAAATACGCAGTATTTT
>TRBV28|few|TRBJ1-1|-
CASRDNLNTEAFF
TGTGCCAGCAGGGACAATTTGAACACTGAAGCTTTCTTT
>TRBV11-1|-|TRBJ1-2|-
CASSLVGGDGYTF
TGTGCCAGCAGCTTAGTCGGTGGGGATGGCTACACCTTC
>TRBV28|once|TRBJ1-2|-
CASSLKRDYGYTF
TGTGCCAGCAGTTTAAAAAGAGATTATGGCTACACCTTC
>TRBV5-1|-|TRBJ2-1|TRBD2
CASSSLAGGGYNEQFF
TGCGCCAGCAGCTCCCTAGCGGGAGGTGGGTACAATGAGCAGTTCTTC
>TRBV2|-|TRBJ2-3|TRBD1
CASSALSDRGSTDTQYF
TGTGCCAGCAGCGCACTTTCGGACAGGGGTTCCACAGATACGCAGTATTTT
>TRBV28|-|TRBJ2-7|TRBD2
CASSTSGASGSYEQYF
TGTGCCAGCTCTACCTCCGGGGCTAGCGGGAGCTACGAGCAGTACTTC
>TRBV11-2|few|TRBJ1-2|TRBD1
CASSATGTAYTF
TGTGCCAGCAGCGCAACCGGGACAGCCTACACCTTC
>TRBV7-6|-|TRBJ2-7|-
CASSLATQGYEQYF
TGTGCCAGCAGCTTAGCCACCCAGGGCTACGAGCAGTACTTC
>TRBV11-3|-|TRBJ1-3|TRBD1
CASSRRTGAGNTIYF
TGTGCCAGCAGCAGGCGGACAGGGGCTGGAAACACCATATATTTT